Each of the 20 T cell receptor beta chains below was sequenced from the same sample in a study of identical twins. TCRdb reprocessed the 5' RACE reads via MiXCR and lists one record per CDR3 protein. This table holds 450,000 or so distinct CDR3 sequences, roughly 26% found once. These records were also assigned to another study, of T cells expressing NK-cell markers.

The sample comprised CD4+ T cells sorted from blood. Receptors were obtained from a woman younger than 35 in good health.

This clonotype has only a few counts. The J gene is TRBJ2-3, the V gene TRBV20-1; 7 bases are a match to TRBD2. Losses at the gene ends were 5 bases for V and 2 bases for J; bases not matched to a gene: 7. The CDR3 covers 14 residues. The germline gives CDR1 DFQATT, CDR2 SNEGSKA (reference sequence). CDR3: CSALAGKFTDTQYF. For the CDR3, the DNA is TGCAGTGCTTTAGCGGGCAAATTCACAGATACGCAGTATTTT.

This clonotype was seen more than once but under ten times. The chain has TRBV6-5 and TRBJ1-4; D is perhaps TRBD1 (5 bases). The CDR3 loop spans 16 amino acids. Germline V gene sequence: CDR1 MNHEY, CDR2 SVGAGI. Trimming removed 2 bases at V and 5 bases at J, with 15 bases between. The CDR3: CASSYTTGTLNEKLFF. CDR3 nucleotides: TGTGCCAGCAGTTACACAACCGGGACGCTGAATGAAAAACTGTTTTTT.

The gene calls are TRBV5-1 and TRBJ2-3, with TRBD2 matching over 8 bases. This CDR3 region has 16 residues. With V trimmed by 3 bases and J by 4 bases, 10 bases remained unmatched. The germline CDR1 and CDR2 sequences are SGHRS and YFSETQ. The CDR3 loop reads CASSWEAGVSADTQYF. CDR3 nucleotide sequence: TGCGCCAGCAGCTGGGAAGCGGGAGTAAGCGCAGATACGCAGTATTTT. Supplemented by reference TRBV5-1 and TRBJ2-3, the full variable domain reads KAGVTQTPRYLIKTRGQQVTLSCSPISGHRSVSWYQQTPGQGLQFLFEYFSETQRNKGNFPGRFSGRQFSNSRSEMNVSTLELGDSALYLCASSWEAGVSADTQYFGPGTRLTVL.

The genes are TRBV12-3 or TRBV12-4 and TRBJ1-1; D is undetermined. Trimming took 7 bases from V and 4 from J, leaving 7 bases between them. The CDR3 loop spans 11 amino acids. CDR3 in amino acids: CASTPVTEAFF. The CDR3 DNA sequence: TGTGCCAGCACCCCAGTCACTGAAGCTTTCTTT.

This chain connects TRBV11-2 to TRBJ2-7; TRBD2 matches at 12 bases. The germline V gene encodes CDR1 SGHAT and CDR2 FQNNGV. V lost 5 bases and J lost 5; bases outside the gene matches: 13. The CDR3 has 17 residues. CDR3 region: CASSPTPSGRAFNEQYF. CDR3 in DNA: TGTGCCAGCAGCCCTACACCTAGCGGGAGGGCCTTCAACGAGCAGTACTTC.

The chain has TRBV5-5 and TRBJ1-1; D not certain. The CDR3 runs to 15 residues. Trimming shortened V by 0 bases and J by 0 bases, and 9 bases separated the two germline ends. Germline V gene data show CDR1 as SGHKS and CDR2 as YYEKEE (reference sequence). The CDR3 bases are TGTGCCAGCAGCTTGGGCGGATTAATGAACACTGAAGCTTTCTTT. The encoded protein is CASSLGGLMNTEAFF.

This clonotype has only a few counts. The genes are TRBV6-6 and TRBJ2-7; D gene uncertain. The CDR3 is made up of 12 amino acids. The V gene's germline CDR1 is MNHNY and CDR2 SVGAGI (reference sequence). V gave up 0 bases and J gave up 4 bases, with 4 bases separating them. CDR3 nucleotide sequence: TGTGCCAGCAGTTACTCGGAGTACGAGCAGTACTTC. Protein product: CASSYSEYEQYF.

The CDR3 here is CASSGQFNSPLHF. CDR3 in DNA: TGTGCCAGCAGTGGACAGTTTAATTCACCCCTCCACTTT. V gene TRBV12-3 or TRBV12-4 combines with J gene TRBJ1-6; a possible D gene is TRBD1 (6 bases). The CDR3 has 13 residues. Between the trimmed V and J ends, which lost 5 bases and 6 bases, there was a span of 8 bases.

This clonotype was seen more than once but under ten times. The gene calls are TRBV20-1 and TRBJ2-7; the D gene is possibly TRBD2 (5 bases). The V end lost 2 bases, the J end lost 1 base, and 9 bases lay between the germline ends. There are 13 residues in the CDR3. Germline V gene data show CDR1 as DFQATT and CDR2 as SNEGSKA (reference sequence). The CDR3, as DNA: TGCAGTGCTAGACCCGGGATTTCCTACGAGCAGTACTTC. Its translation: CSARPGISYEQYF.

The V and J genes are TRBV20-1 and TRBJ2-5, with 12 nucleotides matching TRBD2. The ends lost 4 bases at V and 5 bases at J; junction bases unmatched: 5. Looked up from germline, CDR1 is DFQATT and CDR2 is SNEGSKA (reference sequence). The CDR3 is 14 residues long. Written as DNA, the CDR3 is TGCAGTGCTACTAGCGGGGGGGCGGGTGAGACCCAGTACTTC. Translated, it gives CSATSGGAGETQYF.

In its sample, this clonotype was seen a few times. The chain uses TRBV6-1 and TRBJ2-5; 13 bases are a match to TRBD2. Germline V gene data show CDR1 as MNHNS and CDR2 as SASEGT. With V trimmed by 6 bases and J by 7 bases, 8 bases remained unmatched. The CDR3 contains 15 residues. The CDR3 sequence is CASSPGLAGVGTQYF. CDR3 coding DNA: TGTGCCAGCAGCCCCGGACTAGCGGGGGTGGGGACCCAGTACTTC.

This sequence joins TRBV4-3 and TRBJ1-1, with D hard to call. Trimming pared 0 bases from V and 3 bases from J, leaving 11 bases between. The germline gives CDR1 LGHNA, CDR2 YSLEER. The CDR3 spans 15 residues. The CDR3 DNA reads as TGCGCCAGCAGCCAAGATAATGCGGAGGACACTGAAGCTTTCTTT. Its translation: CASSQDNAEDTEAFF.

The chain employs TRBV6-1 and TRBJ2-1; 9 bases map to TRBD2. From germline, CDR1 is MNHNS and CDR2 SASEGT. The CDR3 totals 15 residues. The V segment lost 6 bases and the J segment 7 bases; nucleotides outside the gene matches: 10. In DNA form, the CDR3 reads TGTGCCAGCAGGGCGGGGACTAGCTCAGGGAATGAGCAGTTCTTC. This sequence encodes CASRAGTSSGNEQFF.

This clonotype showed up just a few times. The chain combines TRBV5-5 with TRBJ2-7; 7 bases match TRBD2. J gave up 2 bases and V 4 bases, and 12 bases lay outside the gene matches. This CDR3 contains 16 residues. CDR1 is SGHKS, CDR2 YYEKEE, per germline (reference sequence). The CDR3 DNA reads TGTGCCAGCAGCCGAGGGGCAAGCGGGGTAACCTACGAGCAGTACTTC. Protein: CASSRGASGVTYEQYF.

This clonotype was found a few times. The CDR3 loop reads CASSYGAGKQFF. For the CDR3, the DNA is TGTGCCAGCAGTTATGGGGCGGGGAAGCAGTTCTTC. The chain joins TRBV6-2 or TRBV6-3 to TRBJ2-1, with D maybe TRBD2 (6 bases). This CDR3 comprises 12 residues. The ends were cut back, 3 bases at V and 11 bases at J, with 11 bases in the middle. From germline, CDR1 is MNHEY and CDR2 SVGEGT.

The V call is TRBV20-1, the J call TRBJ1-3; 8 nucleotides match TRBD1. V dropped 3 bases and J dropped 2; count of bases not matched to a gene: 3. Germline V CDR1 and CDR2: DFQATT, SNEGSKA (reference sequence). The CDR3 totals 14 residues. For the CDR3, the DNA is TGCAGTGCTAGCCAACAGGGGGCTGGAAACACCATATATTTT. This sequence encodes CSASQQGAGNTIYF.

There are a few counts of this clonotype. V usage is TRBV6-1 and J usage is TRBJ2-3; a possible D gene is TRBD1 (6 bases). The CDR3 extends over 14 amino acids. Germline assignment: CDR1 MNHNS and CDR2 SASEGT. The V end lost 6 bases, the J end lost 6 bases, and 16 bases lay between the germline ends. The CDR3 loop reads CASSPAAGADTQYF. CDR3 coding DNA: TGTGCCAGCAGCCCCGCCGCAGGGGCGGATACGCAGTATTTT.

This clonotype was found a few times. The chain joins TRBV5-1 to TRBJ1-1, with 9 nucleotides matching TRBD1. Looked up from germline, CDR1 is SGHRS and CDR2 is YFSETQ. Trimming removed 2 bases from V and 3 bases from J; junction bases left unmatched: 5. The CDR3 extends over 15 amino acids. This chain's CDR3 is CASSLGTGMDTEAFF. The CDR3 DNA follows: TGCGCCAGCAGCTTAGGGACAGGGATGGACACTGAAGCTTTCTTT.

CDR3: CASSLAKTGTNTEAFF. As DNA, the CDR3 is TGTGCCAGCAGCTTAGCCAAGACAGGGACGAACACTGAAGCTTTCTTT. The chain carries TRBV7-8 and TRBJ1-1; TRBD1 matches 7 bases. V lost 0 bases, J lost 1 base, and 5 bases stayed unmatched. CDR1 is SGHVS and CDR2 is FQNEAQ in the germline V gene. This CDR3 region has 16 residues.

This chain links TRBV6-1 with TRBJ2-1, with D possibly TRBD1 on 6 matching bases. Germline loops: CDR1 MNHNS, CDR2 SASEGT. The CDR3 is 13 amino acids. Trimming shortened V by 6 bases and J by 6 bases, and 12 bases separated the two germline ends. CDR3 sequence (DNA): TGTGCCAGCAGGGAGTCAGGGGCCAATGAGCAGTTCTTC. Encoded protein: CASRESGANEQFF.